This T cell receptor (beta chain) was identified in a study of blood T cell repertoires in COVID-19. Authors' processing steps: The authors estimated nucleated cell counts from reference gene primer amplification. Assay: immunoSEQ multiplex PCR; the TCRdb copy retains only in-frame clones and omits some. That table furnishes V, J and clone size, whereas the DNA furnished D and trimming. The sample records 400,000 to 550,000 clones, 87% being singletons. Recruitment covered about two dozen US areas and drew participants whose ages spanned roughly 18 to 100 years. Membership in each cohort depended on participant-reported clinical history. Germline V gene sequence: CDR1 SNHLY, CDR2 FYNNEI. V gave up 4 bases and J gave up 4 bases; unmatched junction bases: 3. The CDR3 contains 13 residues. The sample holds one count of this clone.

This TCR derives from a woman younger than 30 with acute COVID-19. Material for sequencing was PBMCs or T cells enriched from blood (not recorded which). The chain combines TRBV2 with TRBJ1-2; 7 nucleotides align to TRBD1. The DNA of the CDR3 is TGTGCCAGCAGTGTAGGGACAGCCTATGGCTACACCTTC. Protein: CASSVGTAYGYTF.